This T cell receptor beta chain was found in a study of CD8+ T cells in alopecia areata. Extracted RNA was reverse transcribed, and the resulting cDNA served as sequencing template. Clones were read by immunoSEQ multiplex PCR, and TCRdb kept only the in-frame ones, dropping some. Among about 190,000 clones listed, around 65% were seen once. A remark on this clone: Its specificity is not known.

Regarding the study as a whole: Researchers report lesional scalp, most notably alopecia totalis/universalis, outstripped normal scalp in clonality.

V lost 3 bases and J lost 5; bases outside the gene matches: 7. The CDR3 is 16 amino acids. Per the germline V gene, CDR1 is LNHDA and CDR2 is SQIVND (reference sequence). This sample's treatment: oral pan-JAK inhibitor, 5-10 mg twice daily. The sequencing here drew on CD4+ T cells sorted from blood, taken at week 4, from a patient treated with tofacitinib. This sequence joins TRBV19 and TRBJ2-4; 10 positions match TRBD1. The receptor was derived from a human donor with alopecia areata. CDR3 sequence (DNA): TGTGCCAGTAGTATCTCGACAGGGGGCACGGAAAACATTCAGTACTTC. This translates into CASSISTGGTENIQYF.